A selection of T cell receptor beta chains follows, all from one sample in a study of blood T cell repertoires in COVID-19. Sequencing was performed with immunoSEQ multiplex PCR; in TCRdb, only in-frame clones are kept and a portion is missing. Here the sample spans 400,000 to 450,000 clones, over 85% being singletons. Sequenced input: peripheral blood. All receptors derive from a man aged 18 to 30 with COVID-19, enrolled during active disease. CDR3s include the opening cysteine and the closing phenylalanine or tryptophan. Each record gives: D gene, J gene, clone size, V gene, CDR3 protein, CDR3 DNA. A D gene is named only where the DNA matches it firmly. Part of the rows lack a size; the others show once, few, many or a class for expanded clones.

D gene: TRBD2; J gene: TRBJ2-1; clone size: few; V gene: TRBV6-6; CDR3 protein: CASNPGLAGGQEQFF; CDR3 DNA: TGTGCCAGCAATCCGGGACTAGCGGGAGGCCAGGAGCAGTTCTTC
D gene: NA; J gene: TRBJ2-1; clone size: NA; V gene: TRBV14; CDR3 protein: CASSLSGDEGQFF; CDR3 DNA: TGTGCCAGCAGCCTCTCGGGGGATGAAGGGCAGTTCTTC
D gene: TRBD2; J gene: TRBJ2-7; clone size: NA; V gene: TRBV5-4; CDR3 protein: CASSLDSGSSYEQYF; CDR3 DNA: TGTGCCAGCAGCCTCGATAGCGGGAGCTCCTACGAGCAGTACTTC
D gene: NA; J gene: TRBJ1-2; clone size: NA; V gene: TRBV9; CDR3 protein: CASSVADSSARYGYTF; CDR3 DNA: TGTGCCAGCAGCGTAGCTGATAGCTCGGCCCGGTATGGCTACACCTTC
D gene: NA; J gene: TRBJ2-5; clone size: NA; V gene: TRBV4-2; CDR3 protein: CASSQPDGGPRETQYF; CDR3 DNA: TGTGCCAGCAGCCAGCCAGATGGTGGGCCTCGGGAGACCCAGTACTTC
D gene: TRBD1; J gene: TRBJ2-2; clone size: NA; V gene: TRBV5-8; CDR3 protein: CASSYRDRGTGELFF; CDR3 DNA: TGTGCCAGCAGTTACCGGGACAGGGGCACCGGGGAGCTGTTTTTT
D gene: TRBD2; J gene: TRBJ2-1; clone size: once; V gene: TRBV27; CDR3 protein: CASSLRGGAQYNEQFF; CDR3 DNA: TGTGCCAGCAGTTTGCGCGGGGGGGCTCAATACAATGAGCAGTTCTTC
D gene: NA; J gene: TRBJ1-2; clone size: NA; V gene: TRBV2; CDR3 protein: CASSAQGNYGYTF; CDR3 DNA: TGTGCCAGCAGTGCCCAGGGGAACTATGGCTACACCTTC
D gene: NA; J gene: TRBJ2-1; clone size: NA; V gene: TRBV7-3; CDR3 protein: CASSLGLSNEQFF; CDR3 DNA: TGTGCCAGCAGCCTCGGACTCTCCAATGAGCAGTTCTTC
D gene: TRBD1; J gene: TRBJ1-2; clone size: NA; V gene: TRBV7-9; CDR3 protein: CASSLVGRRDRVDGYTF; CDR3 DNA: TGTGCCAGCAGCTTAGTAGGGAGGCGGGACAGGGTCGATGGCTACACCTTC
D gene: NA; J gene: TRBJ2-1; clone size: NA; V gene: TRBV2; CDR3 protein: CASTAESSYNEQFF; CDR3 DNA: TGTGCCAGCACAGCGGAGAGCTCCTACAATGAGCAGTTCTTC
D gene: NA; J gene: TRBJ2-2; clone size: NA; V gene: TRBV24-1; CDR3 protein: CATSDAGGTGELFF; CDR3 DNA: TGTGCCACCAGTGATGCGGGCGGGACCGGGGAGCTGTTTTTT
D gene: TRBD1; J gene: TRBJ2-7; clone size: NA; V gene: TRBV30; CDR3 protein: CAWSGTGGLSSYEQYF; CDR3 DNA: TGTGCCTGGAGTGGGACAGGGGGCCTGAGCTCCTACGAGCAGTACTTC
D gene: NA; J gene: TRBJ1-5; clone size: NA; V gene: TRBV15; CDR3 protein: CATSRDGGYNQPQHF; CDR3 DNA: TGTGCCACCAGCAGAGATGGAGGATATAATCAGCCCCAGCATTTT
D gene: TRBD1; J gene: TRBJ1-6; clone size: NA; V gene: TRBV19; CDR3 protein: CASRSPGGNSPLHF; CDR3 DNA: TGTGCCAGTAGGAGTCCAGGGGGTAATTCACCCCTCCACTTT
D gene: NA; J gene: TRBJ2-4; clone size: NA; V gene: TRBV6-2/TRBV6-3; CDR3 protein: CASTPRGRAVSSKNIQYF; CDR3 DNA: TGTGCCAGCACCCCGAGGGGGAGGGCCGTTTCGTCCAAAAACATTCAGTACTTC
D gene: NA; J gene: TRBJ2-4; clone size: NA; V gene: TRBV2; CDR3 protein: CASSDGTPGGDIQYF; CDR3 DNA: TGTGCCAGCAGCGATGGGACTCCCGGTGGGGACATTCAGTACTTC
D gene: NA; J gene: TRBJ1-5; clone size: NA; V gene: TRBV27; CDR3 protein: CASSPQGAQPQHF; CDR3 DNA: TGTGCCAGCAGTCCACAGGGTGCTCAGCCCCAGCATTTT
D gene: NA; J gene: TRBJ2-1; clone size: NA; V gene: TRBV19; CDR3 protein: CATAPRSVRPNNEQFF; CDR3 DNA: TGTGCCACCGCACCCCGCAGCGTAAGGCCAAACAATGAGCAGTTCTTC
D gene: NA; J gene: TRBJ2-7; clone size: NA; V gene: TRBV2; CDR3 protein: CASSATGSSYEQYF; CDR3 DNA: TGTGCCAGCAGCGCAACAGGGTCCTCCTACGAGCAGTACTTC
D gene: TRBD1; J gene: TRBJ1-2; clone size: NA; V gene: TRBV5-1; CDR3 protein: CASSRYGGGPGTANYGYTF; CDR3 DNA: TGCGCCAGCAGCCGTTATGGGGGAGGACCAGGGACAGCTAACTATGGCTACACCTTC
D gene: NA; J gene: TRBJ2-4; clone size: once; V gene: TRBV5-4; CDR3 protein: CASSGGQHLAKNIQYF; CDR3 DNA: TGTGCCAGCAGCGGTGGACAGCACCTAGCCAAAAACATTCAGTACTTC
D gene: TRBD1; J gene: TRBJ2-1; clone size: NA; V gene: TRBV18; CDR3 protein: CASSPGQGAWEQFF; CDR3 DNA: TGTGCCAGCTCACCGGGACAGGGGGCCTGGGAGCAGTTCTTC
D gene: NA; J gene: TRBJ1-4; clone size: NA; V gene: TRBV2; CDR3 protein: CASTPGQGEKLFF; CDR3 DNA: TGTGCCAGCACTCCGGGACAAGGGGAAAAACTGTTTTTT
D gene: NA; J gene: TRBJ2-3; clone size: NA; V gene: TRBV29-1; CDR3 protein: CSVYRSVGSDTQYF; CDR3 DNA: TGCAGCGTTTACAGATCGGTTGGCTCAGATACGCAGTATTTT
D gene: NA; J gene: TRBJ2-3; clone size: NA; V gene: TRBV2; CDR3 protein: CASSDRGDTQYF; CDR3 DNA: TGTGCCAGCAGTGACCGGGGGGATACGCAGTATTTT
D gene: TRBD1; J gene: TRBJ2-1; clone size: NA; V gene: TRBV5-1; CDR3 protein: CASSETGGNEQFF; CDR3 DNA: TGCGCCAGCAGCGAGACAGGGGGCAATGAGCAGTTCTTC
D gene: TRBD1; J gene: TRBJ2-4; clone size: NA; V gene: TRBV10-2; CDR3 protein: CASSAVGARQGAAKNIQYF; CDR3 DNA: TGCGCCAGCAGCGCAGTAGGGGCTAGACAGGGGGCGGCCAAAAACATTCAGTACTTC
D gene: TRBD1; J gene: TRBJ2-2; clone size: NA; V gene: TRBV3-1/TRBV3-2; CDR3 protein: CASSQGGQGGTGELFF; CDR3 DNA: TGTGCCAGCAGCCAAGGAGGACAGGGGGGCACCGGGGAGCTGTTTTTT
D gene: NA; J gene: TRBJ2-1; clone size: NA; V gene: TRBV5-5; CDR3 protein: CASSLAFSGREQFF; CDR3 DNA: TGTGCCAGCAGCTTGGCCTTTTCTGGTCGGGAGCAGTTCTTC
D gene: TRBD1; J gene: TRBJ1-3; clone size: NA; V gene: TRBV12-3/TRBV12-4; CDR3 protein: CASSWGTGFTYF; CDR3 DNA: TGTGCCAGCAGTTGGGGGACAGGGTTCACATATTTT
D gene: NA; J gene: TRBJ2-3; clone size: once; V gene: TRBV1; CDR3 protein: CTSSLAGGVDTQYF; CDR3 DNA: TGCACCAGCAGCCTAGCGGGAGGGGTTGATACGCAGTATTTT
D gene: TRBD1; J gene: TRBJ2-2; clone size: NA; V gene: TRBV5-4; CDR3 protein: CASSWMDRDAGELFF; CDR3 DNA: TGTGCCAGCAGCTGGATGGACAGGGACGCCGGGGAGCTGTTTTTT
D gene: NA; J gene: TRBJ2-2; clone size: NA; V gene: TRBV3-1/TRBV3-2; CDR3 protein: CASSQGEITGELFF; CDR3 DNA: TGTGCCAGCAGCCAAGGGGAGATTACCGGGGAGCTGTTTTTT